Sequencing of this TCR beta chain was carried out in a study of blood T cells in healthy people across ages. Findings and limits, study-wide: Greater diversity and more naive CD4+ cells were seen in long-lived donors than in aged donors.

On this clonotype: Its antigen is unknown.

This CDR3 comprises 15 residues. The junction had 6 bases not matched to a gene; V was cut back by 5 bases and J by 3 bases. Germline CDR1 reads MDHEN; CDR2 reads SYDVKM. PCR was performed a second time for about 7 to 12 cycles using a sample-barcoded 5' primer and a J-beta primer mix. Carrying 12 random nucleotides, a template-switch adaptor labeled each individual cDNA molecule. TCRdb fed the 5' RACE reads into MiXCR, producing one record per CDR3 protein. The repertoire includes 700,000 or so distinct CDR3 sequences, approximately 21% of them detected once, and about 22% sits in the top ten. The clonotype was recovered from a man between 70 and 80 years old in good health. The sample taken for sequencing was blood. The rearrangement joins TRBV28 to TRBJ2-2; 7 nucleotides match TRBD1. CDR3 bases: TGTGCCAGCAGTCCCGGGACAGCCCACACCGGGGAGCTGTTTTTT. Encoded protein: CASSPGTAHTGELFF.